One sample yielded the 9 T cell receptor beta chains listed below, sequenced in a study of shared clonotypes between healthy human individuals. Positive CCR7 selection of CD45RO-negative cells yielded the naive CD8 cells, and terminally differentiated effector memory CD45RA+ cells were excluded. Generated by immunoSEQ multiplex PCR, the TCRdb table keeps only in-frame clones and is missing some. The table shows about 2 million clones, with just under 95% occurring only once. Sample: naive CD8+ T cells sorted from blood. All receptors derive from a young man in good health.

The chain is built from TRBV6-5 and TRBJ2-7; the D is unclear. Trimming cost V 2 bases and J 2 bases, with 13 bases left between them. The CDR3 spans 15 residues. Germline CDR1 and CDR2: MNHEY and SVGAGI. The CDR3 reads CASSYAVGQAYEQYF. In DNA, the CDR3 is TGTGCCAGCAGTTACGCCGTGGGCCAGGCCTACGAGCAGTACTTC.

This clone was recorded only once. This chain connects TRBV5-6 to TRBJ2-7; 9 bases map to TRBD1. V shed 7 bases, J shed 0 bases, and the junction held 5 bases outside the gene matches. From germline, CDR1 is SGHDT and CDR2 YYEEEE. CDR3 size: 14 residues. CDR3 coding DNA: TGTGCCAGCCGGGGGACAGGGAGCTCCTACGAGCAGTACTTC. This encodes CASRGTGSSYEQYF.

This sequence joins TRBV4-3 and TRBJ2-1, with no clear D. The CDR3 has 15 residues. V gave up 1 base and J gave up 2 bases, with 9 bases separating them. The germline gives CDR1 LGHNA, CDR2 YSLEER. This CDR3 is CASSQALNPYNEQFF. As DNA, the CDR3 is TGCGCCAGCAGCCAAGCCTTGAACCCCTACAATGAGCAGTTCTTC.

The genes are TRBV5-1 and TRBJ2-6; tentatively, D is TRBD1 (5 bases). Germline CDR1 and CDR2: SGHRS and YFSETQ. V lost 3 bases, J lost 2 bases, and 6 bases lay in between. The CDR3 sequence is 14 residues long. The CDR3 region is CASSSGTGANVLTF. CDR3 DNA: TGCGCCAGCAGCTCAGGGACTGGGGCCAACGTCCTGACTTTC.

The gene calls are TRBV7-6 and TRBJ2-7, with D tentatively TRBD1 (5 bases). The CDR3 totals 15 residues. Per the germline V gene, CDR1 is SGHVS and CDR2 is FNYEAQ. V lost 1 base to trimming and J lost 6 bases, with 16 bases between them. The CDR3 DNA follows: TGTGCCAGCAGCTTAGAACCAGGGCCAGTCAGCGAGCAGTACTTC. Its protein is CASSLEPGPVSEQYF.

Only one count was recorded for this clone. This sample includes further DNA sequences coding for the same CDR3. The chain links TRBV11-3 to TRBJ2-3; D not certain. Between the trimmed V and J ends, which lost 5 bases and 1 base, there was a span of 7 bases. This CDR3 is built from 13 residues. The germline gives CDR1 SGHNT, CDR2 YENEEA. CDR3 DNA sequence: TGTGCCAGCAGCCCATACGGCACAGATACGCAGTATTTT. Translation gives CASSPYGTDTQYF.

The J gene is TRBJ2-1, the V gene TRBV2; perhaps TRBD2 as D (6 bases). V was shortened by 4 bases and J by 0 bases, with 22 bases between the two germline ends. CDR1 SNHLY and CDR2 FYNNEI come from the germline V gene. This CDR3 contains 19 residues. DNA of the CDR3: TGTGCCAGCAGTGCCCAAAGGGACTCCGGGACTGACTCCTACAATGAGCAGTTCTTC. Its protein is CASSAQRDSGTDSYNEQFF.

V and J are TRBV7-9 and TRBJ2-5, with D possibly being TRBD2 (6 bases). V shed 5 bases and J shed 2 bases, with 12 bases lying between them. CDR3 length: 14 residues. The germline V gene encodes CDR1 SEHNR and CDR2 FQNEAQ (reference sequence). The CDR3 spells CASSGGETQETQYF. The CDR3 nucleotides read TGTGCCAGCAGCGGAGGGGAAACTCAAGAGACCCAGTACTTC.

The chain uses TRBV6-6 and TRBJ1-5; D remains unclear. CDR1 is MNHNY, CDR2 SVGAGI, per germline (reference sequence). Trimming took off 11 bases at V and 5 bases at J, with 13 bases between the two ends. The CDR3 runs 12 residues. The CDR3 DNA reads TGTGCCGGCCGACACCCCGATCAGCCCCAGCATTTT. It codes for CAGRHPDQPQHF.